Following are 10 T cell receptor beta chains from one sample sequenced in a study of radiotherapy plus CTLA-4 blockade in lung cancer. The table came from immunoSEQ multiplex PCR; TCRdb's copy has only in-frame clones and leaves some out. The table includes 89,000 or so clones, around 83% detected once. This specimen consisted of peripheral blood, obtained from a patient treated with radiotherapy plus ipilimumab. The receptors here all came from a human donor with non-small cell lung cancer who had a partial response to radiotherapy plus ipilimumab.

The CDR3 DNA sequence: TGTGCCAGCAGCCCCGGGGGGGCGAACACCATATATTTT. Translating gives CASSPGGANTIYF. The rearrangement links TRBV7-2 to TRBJ1-3; TRBD1 might be the D (6 bases). The CDR3 consists of 13 residues. Trimming removed 5 bases from V and 7 bases from J, with 12 bases in between. The V gene's germline CDR1 is SGHTA and CDR2 FQGNSA.

This clone turned up a few times. This chain links TRBV2 with TRBJ1-2, with 11 bases that match TRBD1. This CDR3 region has 14 residues. Germline V gives CDR1 SNHLY, CDR2 FYNNEI. V lost 3 bases to trimming and J lost 5 bases; unmatched junction nucleotides: 2. The CDR3 reads CASSEDRGPYGYTF. CDR3 nucleotide sequence: TGTGCCAGCAGTGAGGACAGGGGGCCTTATGGCTACACCTTC.

The rearrangement links TRBV29-1 to TRBJ2-1, with 15 bases that match TRBD2. With 5 bases clipped from V and 1 base from J, the junction kept 6 bases outside the gene matches. The CDR3 runs 17 residues. Germline values: CDR1 SQVTM, CDR2 ANQGSEA. The CDR3 spells CSVKGLAGGSSYNEQFF. The CDR3 DNA reads TGCAGCGTTAAAGGACTAGCGGGAGGGAGTTCCTACAATGAGCAGTTCTTC.

The J gene is TRBJ2-7, the V gene TRBV6-5; 8 nucleotides line up with TRBD2. Germline values: CDR1 MNHEY, CDR2 SVGAGI. V shed 0 bases, J shed 3 bases, and the junction held 4 bases outside the gene matches. The length of the CDR3 is 15 residues. The chain's CDR3 is CASSYSPGGGYEQYF. DNA for the CDR3: TGTGCCAGCAGTTACTCCCCGGGGGGGGGCTACGAGCAGTACTTC.

V is TRBV5-6 and J is TRBJ2-4; 13 nucleotides agree with TRBD2. CDR3 size: 18 residues. Germline V gene lookup returns CDR1 SGHDT and CDR2 YYEEEE. V lost 1 base, J lost 1 base, and 5 bases stayed unmatched. The CDR3 region is CASSLKTSGGGAKNIQYF. For the CDR3, the DNA is TGTGCCAGCAGCTTGAAAACTAGCGGGGGGGGTGCCAAAAACATTCAGTACTTC.

V usage is TRBV27 and J usage is TRBJ2-1; 9 nucleotides line up with TRBD2. Germline V CDR1 and CDR2: MNHEY, SMNVEV (reference sequence). The CDR3 runs to 17 residues. V lost 5 bases to trimming and J lost 2 bases; unmatched junction nucleotides: 10. The CDR3 DNA reads TGTGCCAGCAGTATTAACCCGACTAGCGGAGCCTACAATGAGCAGTTCTTC. Protein: CASSINPTSGAYNEQFF.

The J gene is TRBJ1-1, the V gene TRBV6-6; D is possibly TRBD1 (5 bases). Trimming removed 10 bases at V and 0 bases at J, with 12 bases between. CDR3 length: 13 residues. CDR1 is MNHNY, CDR2 SVGAGI, per germline (reference sequence). CDR3 DNA sequence: TGTGCCACCGGGGGATACATGAACACTGAAGCTTTCTTT. This codes for CATGGYMNTEAFF.

This chain joins TRBV7-2 and TRBJ1-4; 7 bases are shared with TRBD1. The length of the CDR3 is 15 residues. CDR1 and CDR2 (germline): SGHTA, FQGNSA. V shed 6 bases, J shed 3 bases, and the junction held 7 bases outside the gene matches. CDR3 nucleotide sequence: TGTGCCAGCAGGGGAAGACAGGGCGCTAATGAAAAACTGTTTTTT. Its protein is CASRGRQGANEKLFF.

The V and J genes are TRBV27 and TRBJ2-7, with 14 bases aligning to TRBD2. The V gene's germline CDR1 is MNHEY and CDR2 SMNVEV (reference sequence). This CDR3 has 16 amino acids. J gave up 4 bases and V 6 bases, and 8 bases lay outside the gene matches. Here the CDR3 DNA reads TGTGCCAGCAGCGCCCGACTAGCGGGAGGGTTATACGAGCAGTACTTC. This gives the protein CASSARLAGGLYEQYF.

J is TRBJ2-2 and V is TRBV10-1; D not certain. The CDR3 covers 16 residues. V lost 0 bases to trimming and J lost 2 bases, with 10 bases between them. Germline assignment: CDR1 WNHNN and CDR2 SYGVQD (reference sequence). CDR3 sequence (DNA): TGCGCCAGCAGTGAGTCGTTACAGATCAACACCGGGGAGCTGTTTTTT. It is translated as CASSESLQINTGELFF.